Included here is one T cell receptor (beta chain) sequence, with context. No antigen is known for it. This sample was taken from a study of shared clonotypes between healthy human individuals. The V end lost 5 bases, the J end lost 7 bases, and 14 bases lay between the germline ends. CDR1 LNHDA and CDR2 SQIVND come from the germline V gene (reference sequence). The CDR3 is made up of 13 amino acids. Naive CD8 cells were CD45RO-negative, positively selected for CCR7, excluding terminally differentiated effector memory CD45RA+ cells. As originally analysed: There were no quality scores in the junction-only immunoSEQ sequences, so filtering differed. Data came from immunoSEQ multiplex PCR; TCRdb stores just in-frame clones and leaves some out. V and J calls and clone size are those listed in that table; D and trimming were worked out from the DNA. The table lists hundreds of thousands of clones, around 96% of them singletons.

Regarding the study as a whole: Clonotypes shared by all four sorted-subset donors had higher generation probabilities than non-shared clonotypes.

The V gene is TRBV19, the J gene TRBJ1-1; D gene uncertain. The specimen sequenced was naive CD8+ T cells sorted from blood. The sequence came from a woman aged 25 to 39 in good health. The CDR3, as DNA: TGTGCCAGTAGTCTAACGCCGATTTTTGAAGCTTTCTTT. This sequence encodes CASSLTPIFEAFF.